This TCR beta chain derives from a study of shared clonotypes between healthy human individuals. Libraries were prepared by immunoSEQ multiplex PCR; TCRdb keeps only in-frame clonotypes and omits some of them. Altogether 780,000 or so clones are present, roughly 72% being singletons, with the ten largest covering approximately 2%. The germline CDR1 and CDR2 sequences are LNHDA and SQIVND (reference sequence). This CDR3 is built from 14 residues. V shed 8 bases and J 0 bases; nucleotides not matched to a gene: 4. The sample taken for sequencing was memory CD4+ T cells sorted from blood. Subset: CD45RA-negative fraction. V is TRBV19 and J is TRBJ1-3, with 7 bases aligning to TRBD1. This sequence was found in a woman aged 25-40 years in good health. This CDR3 reads CASHTGDSGNTIYF. In nucleotides, the CDR3 is TGTGCCAGTCACACAGGGGACTCTGGAAACACCATATATTTT.